This entry lists 19 T cell receptor beta chains sequenced from one sample in a study of read filtering for tumor transcriptome and immune sequencing. This library used 300 to 500 ng RNA and molecular barcoded adaptors spanning alpha/delta and beta/gamma chains. TCRdb itself ran the reads through MiXCR, one entry per CDR3 protein. The data show 100,000 to 150,000 distinct CDR3 sequences, approximately 13% seen once. Specimen: a population of CD138-negative cells sorted from bone marrow. Source of these receptors: a donor aged 40 or older with multiple myeloma.

This clonotype appeared a few times. The chain combines TRBV5-1 with TRBJ2-3, with 7 positions matching TRBD2. This CDR3 region has 18 residues. The V gene end was trimmed by 0 bases and the J gene end by 3 bases; junction bases not matched to a gene: 13. From germline, CDR1 is SGHRS and CDR2 YFSETQ. The DNA for the CDR3 is TGCGCCAGCAGCTTGGGCCAGCGGGGATCTGTAATGACAGATACGCAGTATTTT. Amino acids: CASSLGQRGSVMTDTQYF.

This clonotype was seen ten or more times. This chain links TRBV3-1 with TRBJ2-1; tentative D call: TRBD2 (5 bases). The CDR3 sequence is 14 residues long. V lost 1 base and J 9 bases, leaving 13 bases between the germline ends. Germline V CDR1 and CDR2: LGHDT, YNNKEL (reference sequence). The CDR3 here is CASSQGPRRGEQFF. CDR3 sequence (DNA): TGTGCCAGCAGCCAAGGACCTCGTCGGGGTGAGCAGTTCTTC.

This clonotype appeared a few times. A read error is likely, as this CDR3 ends without the conserved phenylalanine or tryptophan. The rearrangement links TRBV20-1 to TRBJ2-1, with D possibly being TRBD1 or TRBD2 (5 bases each). Trimming took 1 base from V and 10 from J, leaving 17 bases between them. The CDR3 extends over 14 amino acids. In germline, CDR1 is DFQATT, CDR2 SNEGSKA (reference sequence). The CDR3 DNA is TGCAGTGCTAGAGGACCGGGACCAAGGTTGGAGCAGTTCCTC. This codes for CSARGPGPRLEQFL.

The table lists this clonotype with many counts. The rearrangement uses TRBV5-1 and TRBJ2-2; the D is unclear. With 1 base removed from V and 7 bases from J, the gap between germline ends came to 11 bases. This CDR3 comprises 14 residues. Germline V gene lookup returns CDR1 SGHRS and CDR2 YFSETQ. CDR3 DNA: TGCGCCAGCAGCTTGTCTACAACCGGCGGGGAGCTGTTTTTT. Its translation: CASSLSTTGGELFF. The full variable domain, its missing parts supplied by reference TRBV5-1 and TRBJ2-2, is KAGVTQTPRYLIKTRGQQVTLSCSPISGHRSVSWYQQTPGQGLQFLFEYFSETQRNKGNFPGRFSGRQFSNSRSEMNVSTLELGDSALYLCASSLSTTGGELFFGEGSRLTVL.

This clonotype was observed at least ten times. This sequence joins TRBV20-1 and TRBJ1-5, with a weak D call TRBD1 (5 bases). CDR3 length: 18 amino acids. Germline V lookup: CDR1 DFQATT, CDR2 SNEGSKA (reference sequence). The V and J ends lost 1 base and 0 bases respectively, with 19 bases between them. CDR3 sequence (DNA): TGCAGTGCTAGAGGGGGGGACGTCGTAACGGGTAGCAATCAGCCCCAGCATTTT. Translation: CSARGGDVVTGSNQPQHF.

This clonotype was seen ten or more times. This chain links TRBV19 with TRBJ2-1; TRBD1 might be the D (6 bases). CDR1 and CDR2 from the germline V gene are LNHDA and SQIVND (reference sequence). This CDR3 is built from 14 residues. The germline V and J ends were trimmed by 4 bases and 9 bases, with 16 bases remaining between them. The CDR3 DNA is TGTGCCAGTAGTACCGACAGGCGTCGGACTGAGCAGTTCTTC. It specifies CASSTDRRRTEQFF. Looking up the rest from reference TRBV19 and TRBJ2-1 gives the full variable domain: DGGITQSPKYLFRKEGQNVTLSCEQNLNHDAMYWYRQDPGQGLRLIYYSQIVNDFQKGDIAEGYSVSREKKESFPLTVTSAQKNPTAFYLCASSTDRRRTEQFFGPGTRLTVL.

With regard to this clonotype: A much larger clone differs by one base, so this may be a read error. The chain links TRBV6-6 to TRBJ1-1; 12 nucleotides match TRBD1. V was pared by 4 bases and J by 4 bases, with 4 bases of the junction left unmatched. This CDR3 comprises 15 residues. CDR1 MNHNY and CDR2 SVGAGI come from the germline V gene (reference sequence). CDR3 sequence reads: CASSCRGQGATEAFF. Here the CDR3 DNA reads TGTGCCAGCAGTTGCCGGGGACAGGGGGCCACTGAAGCTTTCTTT.

This clonotype was counted many times. The chain links TRBV11-2 to TRBJ2-6, with D hard to call. Germline-derived CDR1 and CDR2 are SGHAT and FQNNGV. Trimming removed 5 bases from V and 5 bases from J, with 7 bases in between. The CDR3 contains 13 residues. CDR3 DNA: TGTGCCAGCAGCCCTGAGTGGGCCAACGTCCTGACTTTC. This sequence encodes CASSPEWANVLTF. Full variable domain (missing parts from reference TRBV11-2 and TRBJ2-6): EAGVAQSPRYKIIEKRQSVAFWCNPISGHATLYWYQQILGQGPKLLIQFQNNGVVDDSQLPKDRFSAERLKGVDSTLKIQPAKLEDSAVYLCASSPEWANVLTFGAGSRLTVL.

The sample holds many counts of this clonotype. This chain connects TRBV2 to TRBJ1-5; D is ambiguous. Per the germline V gene, CDR1 is SNHLY and CDR2 is FYNNEI. Trimming took off 6 bases at V and 0 bases at J, with 9 bases between the two ends. The CDR3 length is 14 residues. CDR3 residues: CASSGSNSNQPQHF. The CDR3 DNA reads as TGTGCCAGCAGCGGGTCAAATAGCAATCAGCCCCAGCATTTT.

The sample holds many counts of this clonotype. One end of the junction fails to match germline, which may point to a read error. The chain carries TRBV5-1 and TRBJ1-1, with D possibly TRBD1 on 6 matching bases. Looked up from germline, CDR1 is SGHRS and CDR2 is YFSETQ. The CDR3 consists of 14 residues. This chain's CDR3 is CASSLQGRNTEAFF. The CDR3 DNA follows: TGTGCCAGCAGCTTACAGGGTAGGAACACTGAAGCTTTCTTT. Based on the CDR3 plus reference TRBV5-1 and TRBJ1-1, the full variable domain is KAGVTQTPRYLIKTRGQQVTLSCSPISGHRSVSWYQQTPGQGLQFLFEYFSETQRNKGNFPGRFSGRQFSNSRSEMNVSTLELGDSALYLCASSLQGRNTEAFFGQGTRLTVV.

Ten or more counts support this clonotype. The V call is TRBV12-3 or TRBV12-4, the J call TRBJ2-7; D call uncertain. CDR3 length: 15 residues. V was shortened by 2 bases and J by 3 bases, with 14 bases between the two germline ends. CDR3 sequence reads: CASSLLGGSGYEQYF. The CDR3 DNA is TGTGCCAGCAGTTTATTAGGTGGATCCGGCTACGAGCAGTACTTC.

This clonotype was seen at least ten times. The chain has TRBV29-1 and TRBJ2-3; D is tentatively TRBD1 or TRBD2 (5 bases each). V was shortened by 6 bases and J by 2 bases, with 18 bases between the two germline ends. Germline V gives CDR1 SQVTM, CDR2 ANQGSEA. This CDR3 contains 15 residues. The DNA for the CDR3 is TGCAGCGTCGAGAGCTCCGGGACCCTCACAGATACGCAGTATTTT. Its protein product is CSVESSGTLTDTQYF.

Remarks on this clonotype: Possible read error: a much larger clone is one base away. The final CDR3 position lacks the conserved phenylalanine or tryptophan, pointing to a likely read error. The chain uses TRBV2 and TRBJ1-5; TRBD1 is a possible D gene (5 bases). The CDR3 is made up of 13 amino acids. CDR1 and CDR2 from the germline V gene are SNHLY and FYNNEI. V was clipped by 11 bases and J by 3 bases, with 14 bases between them. The CDR3 sequence is CACKDRNNQPQHL. The CDR3 coding sequence is TGTGCCTGCAAAGACAGAAACAATCAGCCCCAGCATCTT.

This chain links TRBV9 with TRBJ1-4; 7 nucleotides match TRBD1. The CDR3 is 17 residues long. V lost 3 bases and J lost 2; bases outside the gene matches: 10. Germline V gene lookup returns CDR1 SGDLS and CDR2 YYNGEE. CDR3 DNA sequence: TGTGCCAGCAGCGCCCAACAGGGGAGGGGTACTAATGAAAAACTGTTTTTT. Translated: CASSAQQGRGTNEKLFF.

This clonotype was observed many times. The chain joins TRBV20-1 to TRBJ1-5; D is uncertain. Trimming cost V 4 bases and J 6 bases, with 16 bases left between them. CDR3 length: 14 amino acids. CDR1 and CDR2 from the germline V gene are DFQATT and SNEGSKA (reference sequence). The CDR3 here is CSAMDRRFGQPQHF. CDR3 bases: TGCAGTGCTATGGATCGACGGTTCGGTCAGCCCCAGCATTTT.

This clonotype was counted ten times or more. The chain has TRBV18 and TRBJ2-2; perhaps TRBD2 as D (6 bases). The CDR3 length is 15 residues. Germline loops: CDR1 KGHSH, CDR2 LQKENI. The ends were cut back, 2 bases at V and 4 bases at J, with 11 bases in the middle. CDR3 DNA sequence: TGTGCCAGCTCACCAGAGACTAGTGGCACCGGGGAGCTGTTTTTT. Protein sequence: CASSPETSGTGELFF. The full variable domain, its missing parts supplied by reference TRBV18 and TRBJ2-2, is NAGVMQNPRHLVRRRGQEARLRCSPMKGHSHVYWYRQLPEEGLKFMVYLQKENIIDESGMPKERFSAEFPKEGPSILRIQQVVRGDSAAYFCASSPETSGTGELFFGEGSRLTVL.

This clonotype came up many times. The junction shows a germline mismatch at one end, possibly a read error. The chain employs TRBV12-3 or TRBV12-4 and TRBJ2-7; D ambiguous. This CDR3 comprises 14 residues. In DNA, the CDR3 is TGTGCCAGCAGTTTAGAGGTACGCTCCTACGGGCAGTACTTC. Residues: CASSLEVRSYGQYF.

Details on this clonotype: Being one base from a much bigger clone, this may be a read error. The rearrangement uses TRBV4-1 and TRBJ2-3; D is unclear. The CDR3 contains 15 residues. CDR1 and CDR2 (germline): MGHRA, YSYEKL. The CDR3 is CASSQVSQVADTLYF. CDR3 DNA sequence: TGCGCCAGCAGCCAAGTAAGCCAGGTCGCAGATACGCTGTATTTT.

As concerns this clonotype: Given a much more abundant clone one base away, this may be a read error. The chain joins TRBV27 to TRBJ2-2; a possible D gene is TRBD1 (6 bases). Germline V lookup: CDR1 MNHEY, CDR2 SMNVEV (reference sequence). This CDR3 comprises 13 residues. The CDR3 is CASGRQDTGELSF. In DNA form, the CDR3 reads TGTGCCAGCGGCAGACAGGACACCGGGGAGCTGTCTTTT.